This is a list of T cell receptor beta chains from one sample in a study of cytomegalovirus exposure and HLA in healthy donors. Using immunoSEQ multiplex PCR, the repertoire was profiled, and TCRdb retains in-frame clones only, with some absent. The sample has more than 100,000 clones, 75% to 90% seen once. The sequenced material came from PBMCs. The source is a man aged 50-60 years in good health and CMV-seronegative. Each CDR3 is given with its conserved first and last residue. Fields, in order: V gene, J gene, clone size, D gene, CDR3 protein, CDR3 DNA. The D gene is left open where the match is weak. Clone size appears in some rows only: once, few, many, or a class for an expanded clone.

>TRBV5-1|TRBJ2-7|NA|TRBD1
CASSLASGQGSRNYEQYF
TGCGCCAGCAGCTTGGCCTCCGGACAGGGGAGTAGGAACTACGAGCAGTACTTC
>TRBV28|TRBJ2-7|NA|NA
CASSFVVRAYEQYF
TGTGCCAGCAGTTTTGTCGTCAGGGCCTACGAGCAGTACTTC
>TRBV6-5|TRBJ1-2|NA|TRBD1
CASKGQAANYGYTF
TGTGCCAGCAAGGGACAGGCAGCTAACTATGGCTACACCTTC
>TRBV15|TRBJ2-2|NA|NA
CATSSRLFLDRTEETGELFF
TGTGCCACCAGCAGTCGTTTGTTTCTGGATAGGACAGAGGAAACCGGGGAGCTGTTTTTT
>TRBV7-9|TRBJ2-1|NA|NA
CASSSPGFNEQFF
TGTGCCAGCAGTAGTCCAGGTTTCAATGAGCAGTTCTTC
>TRBV7-9|TRBJ1-5|NA|NA
CASSLVLGYSNQPQHF
TGTGCCAGCAGCTTAGTACTTGGTTATAGCAATCAGCCCCAGCATTTT
>TRBV5-5|TRBJ1-1|NA|NA
CASSLWQKNTEAFF
TGTGCCAGCAGCTTGTGGCAGAAGAACACTGAAGCTTTCTTT
>TRBV19|TRBJ2-7|NA|TRBD2
CASSITSGDSYEQYF
TGTGCCAGTAGTATCACTAGCGGAGACTCCTACGAGCAGTACTTC
>TRBV29-1|TRBJ1-1|NA|TRBD1
CSVESLSWAGGTEAFF
TGCAGCGTTGAGTCGCTGTCTTGGGCAGGGGGCACTGAAGCTTTCTTT
>TRBV6-1|TRBJ1-3|NA|TRBD1
CASTRGDSQRTIYF
TGTGCCAGCACCCGCGGGGACAGTCAAAGGACCATATATTTT
>TRBV6-4|TRBJ1-2|NA|NA
CASSSEGGYGYTF
TGTGCCAGCAGTTCGGAGGGAGGCTATGGCTACACCTTC
>TRBV30|TRBJ1-4|NA|TRBD1
CAWDPIGQGNEKLFF
TGTGCCTGGGACCCTATCGGACAGGGAAATGAAAAACTGTTTTTT
>TRBV6-5|TRBJ1-5|NA|NA
CASGQGRQPQHF
TGTGCCAGCGGGCAGGGTAGGCAGCCCCAGCATTTT
>TRBV30|TRBJ2-5|NA|TRBD2
CAWSRLAGEETQYF
TGTGCCTGGAGTAGACTAGCGGGTGAGGAGACCCAGTACTTC
>TRBV7-9|TRBJ2-6|NA|NA
CSSSGQPTSGANVLTF
TGTTCCAGCAGTGGACAGCCTACTTCTGGGGCCAACGTCCTGACTTTC
>TRBV11-3|TRBJ2-2|NA|NA
CASSYTGTGTGELFF
TGTGCCAGCAGCTACACAGGGACGGGTACCGGGGAGCTGTTTTTT
>TRBV6-6|TRBJ2-5|NA|NA
CASRPPQGITQETQYF
TGTGCCAGCAGACCCCCACAGGGTATCACGCAAGAGACCCAGTACTTC
>TRBV6-4|TRBJ1-2|NA|TRBD1
CASSDLTGGRYGYTF
TGTGCCAGCAGTGACCTGACAGGGGGCAGGTATGGCTACACCTTC
>TRBV4-1|TRBJ2-1|NA|TRBD2
CASSPPGRDYSYNEQFF
TGCGCCAGCAGCCCCCCGGGTCGGGACTATTCATACAATGAGCAGTTCTTC
>TRBV29-1|TRBJ1-2|NA|NA
CSVEPLTPGYGYPF
TGCAGCGTTGAACCCCTTACCCCAGGGTATGGCTACCCCTTC
>TRBV6-1|TRBJ2-7|NA|TRBD1
CASSVRDSYYEQYF
TGTGCCAGCAGTGTCCGGGACAGTTACTACGAGCAGTACTTC
>TRBV6-4|TRBJ2-2|NA|NA
CASRRHGTENTGELFF
TGTGCCAGCAGACGACACGGGACTGAGAACACCGGGGAGCTGTTTTTT
>TRBV5-4|TRBJ1-2|NA|NA
CASSLVGGTNYGYTF
TGTGCCAGCAGCTTGGTAGGGGGAACTAACTATGGCTACACCTTC
>TRBV28|TRBJ2-5|few|NA
CASSPDTGAATQYF
TGTGCCAGCAGTCCCGACACGGGAGCGGCGACCCAGTACTTC
>TRBV29-1|TRBJ1-2|NA|NA
CSAGQTSHGYTF
TGCAGCGCCGGACAGACCTCTCATGGCTACACCTTC
>TRBV5-4|TRBJ2-1|few|TRBD2
CASSLGLAGGLNEQFF
TGTGCCAGCAGCTTGGGTCTAGCGGGAGGACTAAATGAGCAGTTCTTC
>TRBV5-4|TRBJ2-3|NA|TRBD2
CASSLTAGRGDTQYF
TGTGCCAGCAGCTTGACGGCGGGGAGGGGTGATACGCAGTATTTT
>TRBV19|TRBJ2-3|few|TRBD2
CASSIVMGLAGYTDTQYF
TGTGCCAGTAGTATAGTCATGGGACTAGCGGGATACACAGATACGCAGTATTTT
>TRBV4-2|TRBJ2-7|NA|TRBD2
CASSPGLAGDWVQYF
TGTGCCAGCAGCCCAGGACTAGCGGGAGATTGGGTGCAGTACTTC
>TRBV28|TRBJ2-7|NA|TRBD1
CASSRTGGPYEQYF
TGTGCCAGCAGTCGGACAGGGGGCCCATACGAGCAGTACTTC
>TRBV29-1|TRBJ1-2|once|TRBD1
CSVDSIGTGETYGYTF
TGCAGCGTCGACTCTATTGGGACAGGGGAAACCTATGGCTACACCTTC
>TRBV7-8|TRBJ2-5|NA|NA
CASSSNGGGGGGQETQYF
TGTGCCAGCAGCTCAAATGGGGGCGGTGGGGGCGGTCAAGAGACCCAGTACTTC
>TRBV14|TRBJ1-3|NA|TRBD1
CASSQPWTGDPGNTIYF
TGTGCCAGCAGCCAACCTTGGACAGGGGATCCCGGAAACACCATATATTTT
>TRBV23-1|TRBJ1-5|NA|NA
CASSRWAKQPQHF
TGCGCCAGCAGTCGCTGGGCGAAGCAGCCCCAGCATTTT
>TRBV7-3|TRBJ2-7|NA|TRBD2
CASSLMASGRYEQYF
TGTGCCAGCAGCTTAATGGCTAGCGGGAGATACGAGCAGTACTTC
>TRBV2|TRBJ1-2|NA|TRBD1
CASRPTGPNYGYTF
TGTGCCAGCAGGCCGACAGGGCCGAACTATGGCTACACCTTC
>TRBV27|TRBJ1-1|NA|NA
CASSIRVRATEAFF
TGTGCCAGCAGTATCCGGGTCAGGGCCACTGAAGCTTTCTTT
>TRBV29-1|TRBJ1-3|few|TRBD1
CSVEGRDRRSGNTIYF
TGCAGCGTTGAAGGGAGGGACAGGCGCTCTGGAAACACCATATATTTT
>TRBV5-1|TRBJ2-1|NA|TRBD2
CASSPWELAGDNEQFF
TGCGCCAGCAGCCCCTGGGAACTAGCGGGAGACAATGAGCAGTTCTTC
>TRBV19|TRBJ2-3|NA|NA
CASSPTGQSRTDTQYF
TGTGCCAGTAGTCCAACCGGACAGTCCCGCACAGATACGCAGTATTTT
>TRBV5-1|TRBJ1-1|NA|NA
CASSLEGRGGAFF
TGCGCCAGCAGCTTGGAGGGTCGGGGTGGAGCTTTCTTT
>TRBV11-3|TRBJ2-1|NA|NA
CASSLFGGTEQFF
TGTGCCAGCAGCTTATTTGGGGGGACTGAGCAGTTCTTC
>TRBV27|TRBJ2-2|few|NA
CASSLSGGAENTGELFF
TGTGCCAGCAGTTTATCCGGGGGAGCCGAGAACACCGGGGAGCTGTTTTTT